This TCR beta chain is from a study of OX40 agonist ivuxolimab in advanced cancers. Whole-study context: Patients took ivuxolimab, an agonistic anti-OX40 (CD134) antibody.

There are 15 residues in the CDR3. Trimming took off 4 bases at V and 8 bases at J, with 19 bases between the two ends. Germline-derived CDR1 and CDR2 are SGHRS and YFSETQ. Study outcomes and limitations: Among some nonresponders, normalized T-cell clonal expansion was also low. Dosing at 0.1 to 3.0 mg/kg was accompanied by clonal expansion of CD4+ and CD8+ blood T cells by week 6.

On this clone: Its antigen is not known.

Here immunoSEQ multiplex PCR was the method, and the copy in TCRdb shows in-frame clones only, minus some. The top ten clones hold 1.5% to 2% of a sample with roughly 71,000 clones, 75% to 85% of them seen once. Autoimmune disease history or systemic immunosuppression disqualified patients. Sequences were derived from CD4+ or CD8+ T cells sorted from blood, sampled in a trial of the OX40 agonist ivuxolimab. The chain is built from TRBV5-1 and TRBJ2-1, with a tentative D call TRBD2 (5 bases). The sequence came from an adult with an advanced solid tumor such as melanoma, head and neck, liver or kidney cancer. The CDR3 here is CASSPGVTIKDEQFF. In nucleotides, the CDR3 is TGCGCCAGCAGCCCCGGTGTGACTATCAAGGATGAGCAGTTCTTC.